The entry that follows covers one T cell receptor (beta chain) sequence. Germline assignment: CDR1 MNHNS and CDR2 SASEGT. Trimming took 6 bases from V and 5 from J; bases not matched to a gene: 9. This CDR3 contains 14 residues. This sample stems from a study of T-cell reconstitution after alpha-beta-depleted transplantation in children. It was with unique molecular identifiers that the TCRbeta library was prepared. TCRdb reprocessed the PCR reads with MiXCR, giving one entry per CDR3 protein. The repertoire holds approximately 350,000 distinct CDR3 sequences, with 10% to 15% as singletons. The V and J genes are TRBV6-1 and TRBJ1-2, with 7 bases aligning to TRBD1. The TCR sequence derives from a human donor who donated a stem cell graft to a child with Fanconi anemia. The sequenced sample was PBMCs, obtained from the stem cell graft. The chain's CDR3 is CASRTTGQPYGYTF. The CDR3 coding sequence is TGTGCCAGCAGGACAACGGGACAGCCGTATGGCTACACCTTC.